This TCR beta chain was sequenced for a study of T cells in Graves' hyperthyroidism and ophthalmopathy. Disease duration was under 3 months in the ophthalmopathy patients, who also had a Clinical Activity Score of at least 3 and a NOSPECS grade of at least 4. Fresh peripheral blood, around 9.3 ml of it, supplied the PBMCs. CDR1 is LGHDT and CDR2 is YNNKEL in the germline V gene (reference sequence). V lost 5 bases and J lost 0, with 11 bases in between. The CDR3 totals 15 residues. From RNA transcripts, TCR beta CDR3 regions were amplified. During a first-round RT-PCR of the TCR CDR3, the HTBI primer set was used. Each CDR3 protein is one row after TCRdb ran MiXCR on the multiplex PCR reads. Of some 570,000 distinct CDR3 sequences in the sample, 17% are singletons; the top ten hold around 17%.

The TCR was taken from a young woman with Graves' ophthalmopathy. The V gene is TRBV3-1, the J gene TRBJ2-4, with no clear D. The sequenced sample consisted of blood. The CDR3 DNA reads as TGTGCCAGCAGCTCCGACCCTTCAGCCAAAAACATTCAGTACTTC. Translation: CASSSDPSAKNIQYF.